A single sample is the source of the 7 T cell receptor beta chains below, sequenced in a study of blood T cell repertoires in COVID-19 (TCRdb year 2020). Library preparation used the immunoSEQ multiplex PCR assay. TCRdb mirrors the immuneACCESS table, restricted to in-frame sequences. Some clones are absent from its copies; in checked studies, under half trace to an unresolved V gene, and the reason for the others is unknown. For this sample there are about 180,000 clones; roughly 80% appear just once. The ten largest clones add up to about 18% of the sample. Sequenced sample: PBMCs or T cells enriched from blood (not recorded which). Source of these receptors: a woman aged 50 to 65 who had recovered from COVID-19.

V gene TRBV6-4 combines with J gene TRBJ2-7; a weak D match, TRBD2 (6 bases). Germline V lookup: CDR1 MRHNA, CDR2 SNTAGT. Trimming took off 0 bases at V and 6 bases at J, with 9 bases between the two ends. CDR3 length: 13 amino acids. This CDR3 is CASSDSMEGEQYF. In DNA, the CDR3 is TGTGCCAGCAGTGACTCGATGGAGGGCGAGCAGTACTTC.

The chain links TRBV24-1 to TRBJ1-5; 8 nucleotides line up with TRBD1. V lost 3 bases, J lost 5 bases, and 5 bases stayed unmatched. This CDR3 spans 15 amino acids. Germline-derived CDR1 and CDR2 are KGHDR and SFDVKD. The CDR3: CATSDPTGGDQPQHF. The CDR3 nucleotides are TGTGCCACCAGTGATCCCACAGGGGGGGATCAGCCCCAGCATTTT.

The chain is built from TRBV6-5 and TRBJ1-1; D remains ambiguous. Germline CDR1 and CDR2: MNHEY and SVGAGI. This CDR3 has 13 residues. Trimming removed 6 bases from V and 1 base from J, with 9 bases in between. DNA for the CDR3: TGTGCCAGCAGAATAGCGGAGAACACTGAAGCTTTCTTT. Translating gives CASRIAENTEAFF.

The chain couples TRBV9 to TRBJ2-3; TRBD2 agrees at 11 bases. The CDR3 extends over 17 amino acids. V lost 2 bases and J lost 1; bases outside the gene matches: 6. The germline V gene encodes CDR1 SGDLS and CDR2 YYNGEE. The CDR3 region is CASSVGLAGGRTDTQYF. The CDR3 DNA is TGTGCCAGCAGCGTGGGTCTAGCGGGAGGCCGCACAGATACGCAGTATTTT. The full variable domain, rest sourced from reference TRBV9 and TRBJ2-3, is DSGVTQTPKHLITATGQRVTLRCSPRSGDLSVYWYQQSLDQGLQFLIQYYNGEERAKGNILERFSAQQFPDLHSELNLSSLELGDSALYFCASSVGLAGGRTDTQYFGPGTRLTVL.

DNA of the CDR3: TGTGCCAGCAGTTCGTGGCGGGGCTACGAGCAGTACTTC. It translates to CASSSWRGYEQYF. This chain uses TRBV6-2 or TRBV6-3 with TRBJ2-7; perhaps TRBD2 as D (6 bases). In germline, CDR1 is MNHEY, CDR2 SVGEGT. The CDR3 sequence is 13 residues long. Trimming removed 4 bases at V and 3 bases at J, with 10 bases between.

This rearrangement joins TRBV11-2 to TRBJ2-1; 9 nucleotides agree with TRBD1. The CDR3 sequence is 15 residues long. Germline V gene data show CDR1 as SGHAT and CDR2 as FQNNGV. J lost 0 bases, V lost 5 bases, and 2 bases had no gene match. Written as DNA, the CDR3 is TGTGCCAGCAGCCGGGGACAGGGCTCCTACAATGAGCAGTTCTTC. Its protein is CASSRGQGSYNEQFF.

The chain has TRBV19 and TRBJ1-5; 8 nucleotides line up with TRBD1. Trimming cost V 2 bases and J 6 bases; bases outside gene matches: 6. The CDR3 is 15 residues long. CDR1 and CDR2 from the germline V gene are LNHDA and SQIVND (reference sequence). CDR3 in amino acids: CASSIMGTGLQPQHF. In nucleotides, the CDR3 is TGTGCCAGTAGTATAATGGGGACAGGCCTTCAGCCCCAGCATTTT.